Presented here are 20 T cell receptor beta chains from one specimen sequenced in a study of shared clonotypes between healthy human individuals. TCRdb keeps only in-frame clones here, not all; method: immunoSEQ multiplex PCR. Found here are 520,000 or so clones, less than 85% of them singletons; the top ten hold roughly 13%. The sample taken for sequencing was PBMCs. The receptors were sampled from a woman aged 40 to 55 in good health. Some clones in this sample may be carry-over from other donors' samples.

The V and J genes are TRBV7-3 and TRBJ2-2; 9 bases are a match to TRBD2. CDR1 and CDR2 (germline): SGHTA, FQGTGA. The length of the CDR3 is 18 residues. Unmatched junction bases numbered 11, after V lost 2 bases and J lost 4 bases. This chain's CDR3 is CASSLWTPGLAGTGELFF. DNA for the CDR3: TGTGCCAGCAGCTTATGGACACCGGGACTAGCTGGCACCGGGGAGCTGTTTTTT.

Points on this clone: Other DNA sequences in this specimen translate into the identical CDR3. The chain couples TRBV10-3 to TRBJ2-3, with D possibly being TRBD2 (5 bases). The V gene lost 4 bases and the J gene lost 6 bases, with 5 bases spanning the gap. Germline V gene data show CDR1 as ENHRY and CDR2 as SYGVKD. The CDR3 has 11 amino acids. The CDR3 loop is CAISGGDTQYF. In DNA, the CDR3 is TGTGCCATCAGTGGAGGGGATACGCAGTATTTT.

The CDR3: CASLRGGSSNEQFF. CDR3 coding DNA: TGCGCCAGTCTTCGGGGCGGGAGCAGTAATGAGCAGTTCTTC. The chain has TRBV5-1 and TRBJ2-1; 7 nucleotides align to TRBD2. The germline CDR1 and CDR2 sequences are SGHRS and YFSETQ. This CDR3 comprises 14 residues. V gave up 8 bases and J gave up 7 bases; unmatched junction bases: 12. Together with reference TRBV5-1 and TRBJ2-1, the CDR3 gives the full variable domain: KAGVTQTPRYLIKTRGQQVTLSCSPISGHRSVSWYQQTPGQGLQFLFEYFSETQRNKGNFPGRFSGRQFSNSRSEMNVSTLELGDSALYLCASLRGGSSNEQFFGPGTRLTVL.

The J gene is TRBJ2-2, the V gene TRBV30, with 7 nucleotides matching TRBD1. Germline lookup yields CDR1 GTSNPN and CDR2 SVGIG (reference sequence). Trimming took 8 bases from V and 2 from J; bases not matched to a gene: 8. CDR3 length: 14 residues. The DNA of the CDR3 is TGTGCCAGCCTATACAGGGGCAACACCGGGGAGCTGTTTTTT. Its translation: CASLYRGNTGELFF.

The CDR3 bases are TGTGCCACCAGCAGAGGTGGACTTCGATACAATGAGCAGTTCTTC. It yields the protein CATSRGGLRYNEQFF. The V and J genes are TRBV15 and TRBJ2-1, with D tentatively TRBD2 (5 bases). This CDR3 has 15 residues. The ends were cut back, 1 base at V and 4 bases at J, with 11 bases in the middle. Germline lookup yields CDR1 LNHNV and CDR2 YYDKDF (reference sequence).

The J gene is TRBJ2-7, the V gene TRBV27; 13 nucleotides match TRBD2. Germline CDR1 and CDR2: MNHEY and SMNVEV (reference sequence). The CDR3 sequence is 15 residues long. With V trimmed by 6 bases and J by 7 bases, 9 bases remained unmatched. DNA of the CDR3: TGTGCCAGCAGGACACTAGCGGGAGGGCCTCGGGAGCAGTACTTC. It encodes CASRTLAGGPREQYF.

V and J are TRBV2 and TRBJ2-3; D not certain. CDR1 SNHLY and CDR2 FYNNEI come from the germline V gene. The CDR3 extends over 12 amino acids. The V end was cut by 7 bases, the J end by 6 bases, with 11 bases between. The CDR3 nucleotides read TGTGCCAGCACATGGTTCGCGGATACGCAGTATTTT. It codes for CASTWFADTQYF. Variable domain in full (rest from reference TRBV2 and TRBJ2-3): EPEVTQTPSHQVTQMGQEVILRCVPISNHLYFYWYRQILGQKVEFLVSFYNNEISEKSEIFDDQFSVERPDGSNFTLKIRSTKLEDSAMYFCASTWFADTQYFGPGTRLTVL.

V and J are TRBV28 and TRBJ1-1; the D gene is possibly TRBD1 (6 bases). CDR1 and CDR2 (germline): MDHEN, SYDVKM. V dropped 3 bases and J dropped 1 base, with 18 bases sitting between them. The length of the CDR3 is 17 residues. The CDR3 DNA sequence: TGTGCCAGCAGTTTCGGGGGGGGAGGACAGCGGAACACTGAAGCTTTCTTT. Translated: CASSFGGGGQRNTEAFF.

This clone was counted a single time. This rearrangement joins TRBV6-5 to TRBJ1-4; weak D call: TRBD1 (5 bases). V was cut by 7 bases and J by 4 bases, with 16 bases left in between. In germline, CDR1 is MNHEY, CDR2 SVGAGI. The CDR3 totals 15 residues. In DNA, the CDR3 is TGTGCCAGCACCCGTTTCGTAGGGGATAATGAAAAACTGTTTTTT. Amino acid sequence: CASTRFVGDNEKLFF.

The chain has TRBV5-6 and TRBJ2-1; D possibly corresponds to TRBD2 (8 bases). V lost 4 bases, J lost 4 bases, and 15 bases lay in between. The CDR3 consists of 15 residues. From germline, CDR1 is SGHDT and CDR2 YYEEEE. The CDR3: CASSGTRGQYNEQFF. In DNA, the CDR3 is TGTGCCAGCAGCGGGACTAGGGGACAGTACAATGAGCAGTTCTTC. Looking up the rest from reference TRBV5-6 and TRBJ2-1 gives the full variable domain: DAGVTQSPTHLIKTRGQQVTLRCSPKSGHDTVSWYQQALGQGPQFIFQYYEEEERQRGNFPDRFSGHQFPNYSSELNVNALLLGDSALYLCASSGTRGQYNEQFFGPGTRLTVL.

The gene calls are TRBV18 and TRBJ2-7; TRBD1 is a possible D gene (6 bases). The CDR3 totals 15 residues. Deletions cut 2 bases from V and 0 bases from J, with 11 bases between. Germline CDR1 and CDR2: KGHSH and LQKENI. This CDR3 is CASSPTTGDSYEQYF. The CDR3 DNA is TGTGCCAGCTCACCAACGACAGGTGACTCCTACGAGCAGTACTTC.

This clone appeared once. V and J are TRBV15 and TRBJ2-1; 9 bases fit TRBD2. The CDR3 is 16 residues long. Germline V lookup: CDR1 LNHNV, CDR2 YYDKDF (reference sequence). J lost 5 bases, V lost 0 bases, and 5 bases had no gene match. CDR3 coding DNA: TGTGCCACCAGCAGAGATGCGGGGGGGACAAACAATGAGCAGTTCTTC. As protein: CATSRDAGGTNNEQFF.

Remarks on this clone: A much larger clone sits a single nucleotide away, making a read error possible. CDR3 region: CASRGTSGSNEQFF. CDR3 DNA sequence: TGTGCCAGCAGGGGGACTAGCGGGAGCAATGAGCAGTTCTTC. This rearrangement joins TRBV28 to TRBJ2-1, with 14 positions matching TRBD2. CDR3 length equals 14 residues. The V segment lost 6 bases and the J segment 6 bases; nucleotides outside the gene matches: 1. Germline V gene lookup returns CDR1 MDHEN and CDR2 SYDVKM.

The rearrangement links TRBV28 to TRBJ2-7; D is perhaps TRBD1 or TRBD2 (5 bases each). CDR1 is MDHEN, CDR2 SYDVKM, per germline. Trimming took 2 bases from V and 1 from J, leaving 18 bases between them. The CDR3 loop spans 17 amino acids. CDR3 nucleotides: TGTGCCAGCAGTTTACCAGGGTTGGGGGTACGTTCCTACGAGCAGTACTTC. It is translated as CASSLPGLGVRSYEQYF. The full variable domain, in which reference TRBV28 and TRBJ2-7 provide the parts outside the CDR3, is DVKVTQSSRYLVKRTGEKVFLECVQDMDHENMFWYRQDPGLGLRLIYFSYDVKMKEKGDIPEGYSVSREKKERFSLILESASTNQTSMYLCASSLPGLGVRSYEQYFGPGTRLTVT.

The rearrangement joins TRBV5-4 to TRBJ1-1; D unresolved. CDR1 and CDR2 from the germline V gene are SGHNT and YYREEE (reference sequence). This CDR3 has 13 amino acids. Trimming shortened V by 0 bases and J by 0 bases, and 3 bases separated the two germline ends. CDR3 sequence reads: CASSLALNTEAFF. In DNA, the CDR3 is TGTGCCAGCAGCTTGGCGCTGAACACTGAAGCTTTCTTT.

The chain recombines TRBV27 with TRBJ2-1; D not certain. With 8 bases removed from V and 0 bases from J, the gap between germline ends came to 14 bases. CDR1 MNHEY and CDR2 SMNVEV come from the germline V gene (reference sequence). The CDR3 extends over 15 amino acids. In DNA form, the CDR3 reads TGTGCCAGCGCCGAGACGGCGATCTCCTACAATGAGCAGTTCTTC. Its translation is CASAETAISYNEQFF.

A note on this clone: The sample holds other DNA sequences that translate to the same CDR3. This chain uses TRBV5-1 with TRBJ2-3, with a possible D match to TRBD2 (6 bases). The ends were cut back, 2 bases at V and 2 bases at J, with 12 bases in the middle. The CDR3 spans 15 residues. CDR1 and CDR2 from the germline V gene are SGHRS and YFSETQ. CDR3 protein: CASSLTGLTTDTQYF. CDR3 sequence (DNA): TGCGCCAGCAGCTTAACGGGACTCACCACAGATACGCAGTATTTT. Combining the CDR3 with reference TRBV5-1 and TRBJ2-3 gives the whole variable domain KAGVTQTPRYLIKTRGQQVTLSCSPISGHRSVSWYQQTPGQGLQFLFEYFSETQRNKGNFPGRFSGRQFSNSRSEMNVSTLELGDSALYLCASSLTGLTTDTQYFGPGTRLTVL.

This chain joins TRBV7-9 and TRBJ1-4; D may be TRBD1 (5 bases). Germline values: CDR1 SEHNR, CDR2 FQNEAQ (reference sequence). Deletions cut 1 base from V and 3 bases from J, with 9 bases between. The CDR3 consists of 15 residues. In nucleotides, the CDR3 is TGTGCCAGCAGCTTAGGGAGGGACCCTAATGAAAAACTGTTTTTT. This sequence encodes CASSLGRDPNEKLFF.

The chain uses TRBV6-6 and TRBJ2-1, with 12 bases matching TRBD2. This CDR3 comprises 14 residues. CDR1 is MNHNY, CDR2 SVGAGI, per germline (reference sequence). V lost 5 bases and J lost 6; bases outside the gene matches: 2. The CDR3 DNA reads as TGTGCCAGCAGTCTAGCGGGAGGGCCCAATGAGCAGTTCTTC. As protein: CASSLAGGPNEQFF.

V gene TRBV7-9 combines with J gene TRBJ2-5; no definite D call. There are 15 residues in the CDR3. Germline V gene data show CDR1 as SEHNR and CDR2 as FQNEAQ (reference sequence). The V gene lost 3 bases and the J gene lost 0 bases, with 11 bases spanning the gap. The CDR3: CASSLTLEYQETQYF. CDR3 bases: TGTGCCAGCAGCTTGACACTTGAGTACCAAGAGACCCAGTACTTC.